Following are 24 T cell receptor beta chains from one sample sequenced in a study of CD8+CD57+ T cells in acquired aplastic anemia. TCR beta VDJ combinations and CDR3 sequences were profiled from genomic DNA. TCRdb called the reads again in MiXCR, with one record for every CDR3 protein. The data contain about 220,000 distinct CDR3 sequences, approximately 35% of them seen just once; the ten biggest clones take up 0.9% to 1.2%. Sequencing was performed on sorted CD4+, CD8+, or CD8+CD57+ T cells (not recorded which) from PBMCs. The receptors originated from a human donor in good health, serving as a control.

This clonotype was found many times. The V call is TRBV7-9, the J call TRBJ1-3; no clear D. The CDR3 is 15 amino acids. V was pared by 7 bases and J by 0 bases, with 13 bases between. Looked up from germline, CDR1 is SEHNR and CDR2 is FQNEAQ (reference sequence). The CDR3: CASTPGVHSGNTIYF. The CDR3 DNA sequence: TGTGCCAGCACCCCCGGGGTTCACTCTGGAAACACCATATATTTT.

This clonotype was seen at least ten times. The rearrangement uses TRBV5-1 and TRBJ1-2, with no clear D. The CDR3 sequence is 12 residues long. Per the germline V gene, CDR1 is SGHRS and CDR2 is YFSETQ. The V end was cut by 1 base, the J end by 1 base, with 2 bases between. The DNA for the CDR3 is TGCGCCAGCAGCTTGTATAACTATGGCTACACCTTC. Translating gives CASSLYNYGYTF.

The chain combines TRBV18 with TRBJ1-5; 7 bases agree with TRBD1. This CDR3 is built from 17 residues. Losses at the gene ends were 2 bases for V and 6 bases for J; bases not matched to a gene: 13. Germline values: CDR1 KGHSH, CDR2 LQKENI. The CDR3 nucleotides are TGTGCCAGCTCACCAAGAGATGGAGGTAGGGACAGTCAGCCCCAGCATTTT. Protein: CASSPRDGGRDSQPQHF.

The gene calls are TRBV6-5 and TRBJ2-5; 9 bases map to TRBD1. With V trimmed by 5 bases and J by 0 bases, 1 base remained unmatched. Germline V gives CDR1 MNHEY, CDR2 SVGAGI. CDR3 size: 14 residues. CDR3 DNA sequence: TGTGCCAGCAGTCACAGGGGGCACCAAGAGACCCAGTACTTC. Translated: CASSHRGHQETQYF.

Here the CDR3 reads CASSLVGVSQPQHF. In DNA form, the CDR3 reads TGTGCCAGCAGCTTGGTTGGGGTTTCACAGCCCCAGCATTTT. The V gene is TRBV5-4, the J gene TRBJ1-5, with D uncertain. The CDR3 has 14 amino acids. CDR1 is SGHNT, CDR2 YYREEE, per germline (reference sequence). The ends were cut back, 0 bases at V and 7 bases at J, with 11 bases in the middle.

In nucleotides, the CDR3 is TGTGCCATCAGTGAGTCGCAGAGCCCGAACACTGAAGCTTTCTTT. This gives the protein CAISESQSPNTEAFF. The chain couples TRBV10-3 to TRBJ1-1; D unclear. Looked up from germline, CDR1 is ENHRY and CDR2 is SYGVKD. The CDR3 covers 15 residues. V was clipped by 0 bases and J by 1 base, with 9 bases between them.

The V call is TRBV20-1, the J call TRBJ1-4; 9 bases are a match to TRBD1. With 3 bases clipped from V and 2 bases from J, the junction kept 4 bases outside the gene matches. There are 15 residues in the CDR3. Germline values: CDR1 DFQATT, CDR2 SNEGSKA (reference sequence). The CDR3 protein is CSARETGGTNEKLFF. The CDR3 bases are TGCAGTGCTAGGGAGACAGGGGGTACTAATGAAAAACTGTTTTTT.

In its sample, this clonotype was seen many times. The chain carries TRBV2 and TRBJ1-5; D ambiguous. The CDR3 has 14 residues. Germline assignment: CDR1 SNHLY and CDR2 FYNNEI. Between the trimmed V and J ends, which lost 6 bases and 5 bases, there was a span of 14 bases. Here the CDR3 DNA reads TGTGCCAGCAGGGTGGACGGAACAGATCAGCCCCAGCATTTT. Encoded protein: CASRVDGTDQPQHF. Looking up the rest from reference TRBV2 and TRBJ1-5 gives the full variable domain: EPEVTQTPSHQVTQMGQEVILRCVPISNHLYFYWYRQILGQKVEFLVSFYNNEISEKSEIFDDQFSVERPDGSNFTLKIRSTKLEDSAMYFCASRVDGTDQPQHFGDGTRLSIL.

With regard to this clonotype: Since a much larger clone is just one base distant, this may be a read error. The rearrangement joins TRBV6-2 or TRBV6-3 to TRBJ1-6; D perhaps matches TRBD1 (6 bases). The CDR3 has 16 amino acids. Between the trimmed V and J ends, which lost 5 bases and 10 bases, there was a span of 21 bases. Germline loops: CDR1 MNHEY, CDR2 SVGEGT. CDR3 protein: CASSLEGGPWESPLHF. The CDR3 DNA follows: TGTGCCAGCAGTCTTGAAGGGGGGCCATGGGAATCACCCCTCCACTTT.

In this sample, this clonotype turned up many times. The gene calls are TRBV24-1 and TRBJ1-2, with D hard to call. This CDR3 comprises 16 residues. Deletions cut 4 bases from V and 6 bases from J, with 20 bases between. The germline V gene encodes CDR1 KGHDR and CDR2 SFDVKD. The CDR3 DNA follows: TGTGCCACCAGTGACGAACCCCGGGAAAGGGCTAATGGCTACACCTTC. This codes for CATSDEPRERANGYTF.

Here the CDR3 DNA reads TGTGCCAGCACTCCGACAGGGGGAGAGACCCAGTACTTC. It translates to CASTPTGGETQYF. This rearrangement joins TRBV2 to TRBJ2-5; TRBD1 aligns across 9 bases. The CDR3 has 13 amino acids. The germline gives CDR1 SNHLY, CDR2 FYNNEI. Unmatched junction bases numbered 4, after V lost 7 bases and J lost 4 bases.

For this clonotype: A read error may be the cause here, since a much bigger clone is one base away. The chain uses TRBV29-1 and TRBJ2-4, with D unresolved. Per germline, CDR1 SQVTM and CDR2 ANQGSEA. This CDR3 has 12 amino acids. V lost 2 bases and J lost 9, with 11 bases in between. The CDR3 sequence is CSVEWEESIQYF. The CDR3 nucleotides are TGCAGCGTTGAATGGGAAGAAAGCATTCAGTACTTC.

This clonotype occurred many times. The gene calls are TRBV12-3 or TRBV12-4 and TRBJ2-7; the D is unclear. The V end lost 6 bases, the J end lost 5 bases, and 20 bases lay between the germline ends. This CDR3 comprises 15 residues. CDR3 protein: CASSQAYSGDNEQYF. The CDR3 region has the DNA TGTGCCAGCAGCCAGGCATACTCCGGCGATAACGAGCAGTACTTC.

This clonotype has at least ten counts. The chain uses TRBV3-1 and TRBJ1-1; possibly TRBD1 for D (6 bases). This CDR3 region has 17 residues. The V end lost 4 bases, the J end lost 7 bases, and 25 bases lay between the germline ends. Per the germline V gene, CDR1 is LGHDT and CDR2 is YNNKEL (reference sequence). The chain's CDR3 is CASSPTSQNRDRSEAFF. The CDR3 nucleotides are TGTGCCAGCAGCCCTACCTCGCAGAACAGGGACCGAAGTGAAGCTTTCTTT.

V and J are TRBV7-3 and TRBJ2-2; D not resolved. This CDR3 region has 14 residues. Germline V lookup: CDR1 SGHTA, CDR2 FQGTGA. V dropped 5 bases and J dropped 3 bases, with 10 bases sitting between them. CDR3 bases: TGTGCCAGCAGCAATACCATGGACACCGGGGAGCTGTTTTTT. Amino acids: CASSNTMDTGELFF.

Points on this clonotype: The junction differs from germline at one of its ends, possibly a read error. The V call is TRBV6-5, the J call TRBJ2-7; TRBD2 is a possible D gene (7 bases). From germline, CDR1 is MNHEY and CDR2 SVGAGI. The CDR3 length is 16 residues. In nucleotides, the CDR3 is TGTGCCAGCAGTTCGACGGGGGGCTCTCCACGTTACGAGCAGTGCTTC. As protein: CASSSTGGSPRYEQCF.

This clonotype appeared a few times. This clone may be a read error of a much larger clone one base away. V gene TRBV7-6 combines with J gene TRBJ1-3; 9 positions match TRBD1. The CDR3 runs to 14 residues. Germline V gene lookup returns CDR1 SGHVS and CDR2 FNYEAQ. V was clipped by 6 bases and J by 4 bases; unmatched bases: 4. This CDR3 reads CASRRTGVGNTIYF. As DNA, the CDR3 is TGTGCCAGCAGGCGGACAGGGGTCGGAAACACCATATATTTT.

This clonotype occurred a few times. The chain couples TRBV12-3 or TRBV12-4 to TRBJ2-3; 7 bases are a match to TRBD1. The CDR3 has 17 residues. Trimming removed 6 bases from V and 0 bases from J; junction bases left unmatched: 12. The CDR3 is CASSGTAYYTSTDTQYF. The CDR3 bases are TGTGCCAGCAGCGGGACAGCTTACTATACTAGCACAGATACGCAGTATTTT.

The rearrangement joins TRBV2 to TRBJ2-1, with D perhaps assigned TRBD1 or TRBD2 (5 bases each). Germline V gene sequence: CDR1 SNHLY, CDR2 FYNNEI. Trimming shortened V by 3 bases and J by 3 bases, and 18 bases separated the two germline ends. This CDR3 spans 17 amino acids. CDR3 sequence reads: CASSDPGTPIHYNEQFF. In nucleotides, the CDR3 is TGTGCCAGCAGTGATCCGGGGACGCCAATACACTACAATGAGCAGTTCTTC.

V and J are TRBV19 and TRBJ2-3; tentative D call: TRBD2 (5 bases). The V and J ends lost 9 bases and 0 bases respectively, with 10 bases between them. Germline CDR1 reads LNHDA; CDR2 reads SQIVND (reference sequence). This CDR3 comprises 13 residues. The CDR3 DNA reads TGTGCCAGCGGACTGAAAAGCACAGATACGCAGTATTTT. It encodes CASGLKSTDTQYF.

The chain has TRBV24-1 and TRBJ2-1; D is undetermined. This CDR3 is 12 amino acids long. In germline, CDR1 is KGHDR, CDR2 SFDVKD. The ends were cut back, 5 bases at V and 7 bases at J, with 8 bases in the middle. CDR3 region: CATSGYGNEQFF. As DNA, the CDR3 is TGTGCCACCAGTGGTTACGGGAATGAGCAGTTCTTC.

The rearrangement uses TRBV20-1 and TRBJ2-7; 9 bases are shared with TRBD2. The CDR3 spans 13 residues. Germline lookup yields CDR1 DFQATT and CDR2 SNEGSKA (reference sequence). V lost 3 bases and J lost 4; bases outside the gene matches: 4. The CDR3 region has the DNA TGCAGTGCTAGTCTAGCGGGGTTGTACGAGCAGTACTTC. Its translation: CSASLAGLYEQYF.

This clonotype has a handful of counts. The chain links TRBV6-1 to TRBJ1-2; a weak D match, TRBD1 (6 bases). This CDR3 comprises 11 residues. V was pared by 6 bases and J by 8 bases, with 10 bases between. Germline V gene lookup returns CDR1 MNHNS and CDR2 SASEGT. CDR3 sequence reads: CASRHGGGYTF. The CDR3 DNA is TGTGCCAGCAGACACGGGGGCGGCTACACCTTC.

This clonotype was detected many times. This chain links TRBV24-1 with TRBJ1-1; D possibly corresponds to TRBD1 (6 bases). Deletions cut 4 bases from V and 4 bases from J, with 18 bases between. Germline V lookup: CDR1 KGHDR, CDR2 SFDVKD. The CDR3 length is 16 residues. CDR3 coding DNA: TGTGCCACCAGTGACCCCAGTAGGGGGACCGGCACTGAAGCTTTCTTT. Translated: CATSDPSRGTGTEAFF.